One and the same sample provided the 12 T cell receptor beta chains below, sequenced in a study of blood T cell repertoires in COVID-19. Using immunoSEQ multiplex PCR, the repertoire was profiled, and TCRdb retains in-frame clones only, with some absent. The table has around 80,000 clones, about 70% seen once. Specimen: peripheral blood. The receptor source for this set is a middle-aged man with active or convalescent COVID-19.

The chain recombines TRBV6-5 with TRBJ1-6; D remains ambiguous. Trimming cost V 4 bases and J 1 base, with 8 bases left between them. This CDR3 is built from 15 residues. The germline CDR1 and CDR2 sequences are MNHEY and SVGAGI. CDR3: CASSSLPSYNSPLHF. In DNA, the CDR3 is TGTGCCAGCAGTTCCCTACCATCCTATAATTCACCCCTCCACTTT.

The chain uses TRBV30 and TRBJ1-4; D might be TRBD1 (5 bases). The CDR3 is 16 amino acids. V was pared by 1 base and J by 5 bases, with 17 bases between. CDR1 and CDR2 from the germline V gene are GTSNPN and SVGIG (reference sequence). Here the CDR3 reads CAWSGSRRGQNEKLFF. The DNA for the CDR3 is TGTGCCTGGAGTGGGTCCCGAAGGGGCCAAAATGAAAAACTGTTTTTT.

The chain links TRBV9 to TRBJ1-2; no definite D call. CDR1 and CDR2 from the germline V gene are SGDLS and YYNGEE. This CDR3 comprises 13 residues. V was pared by 0 bases and J by 3 bases, with 6 bases between. CDR3 DNA sequence: TGTGCCAGCAGCGTAGGCGGCTACTATGGCTACACCTTC. This translates into CASSVGGYYGYTF.

This clone came up a few times. This chain joins TRBV2 and TRBJ1-1, with D maybe TRBD1 (6 bases). Deletions cut 5 bases from V and 4 bases from J, with 14 bases between. CDR1 and CDR2 (germline): SNHLY, FYNNEI. CDR3 length equals 14 residues. The CDR3 loop reads CASSIQGLGTEAFF. The DNA for the CDR3 is TGTGCCAGCAGTATACAGGGATTAGGCACTGAAGCTTTCTTT.

The chain couples TRBV19 to TRBJ2-2, with a tentative D call TRBD1 (6 bases). Germline loops: CDR1 LNHDA, CDR2 SQIVND (reference sequence). The CDR3 is 15 residues long. The ends were cut back, 9 bases at V and 4 bases at J, with 18 bases in the middle. The CDR3 here is CASRSGTLGTGELFF. In nucleotides, the CDR3 is TGTGCCAGCAGGTCCGGGACATTGGGCACCGGGGAGCTGTTTTTT.

The chain couples TRBV7-6 to TRBJ1-6; D not resolved. V shed 2 bases and J shed 12 bases, with 26 bases lying between them. Germline assignment: CDR1 SGHVS and CDR2 FNYEAQ. The CDR3 spans 18 residues. The CDR3, as DNA: TGTGCCAGCAGCTTAACCCCTTCAACACTAAATTCAGTTGTACCCCTCCACTTT. Its protein is CASSLTPSTLNSVVPLHF.

This chain joins TRBV5-8 and TRBJ2-2; 10 bases align to TRBD1. Per germline, CDR1 SGHTS and CDR2 YDEGEE. CDR3 length equals 16 residues. V lost 4 bases to trimming and J lost 4 bases; unmatched junction nucleotides: 7. The CDR3 sequence: CASSTPGQGFTGELFF. In DNA, the CDR3 is TGTGCCAGCAGCACGCCGGGACAGGGGTTCACCGGGGAGCTGTTTTTT.

The CDR3: CASTQGTYGYTF. The CDR3 DNA is TGTGCCAGCACACAGGGCACTTATGGCTACACCTTC. This sequence joins TRBV6-6 and TRBJ1-2; D is perhaps TRBD1 (6 bases). Germline V gene data show CDR1 as MNHNY and CDR2 as SVGAGI (reference sequence). V lost 7 bases, J lost 5 bases, and 11 bases lay in between. This CDR3 has 12 amino acids.

In this sample, this clone turned up many times. CDR3 protein: CASSVGGDEAFF. The CDR3 DNA reads as TGTGCCAGCAGTGTAGGGGGAGATGAAGCTTTCTTT. This rearrangement joins TRBV2 to TRBJ1-1, with a weak D call TRBD1 (6 bases). Trimming pared 4 bases from V and 7 bases from J, leaving 10 bases between. The CDR3 is 12 residues long. The V gene's germline CDR1 is SNHLY and CDR2 FYNNEI.

The V and J genes are TRBV30 and TRBJ1-1, with 7 bases identical to TRBD1. The CDR3 is 14 residues long. Germline V gene data show CDR1 as GTSNPN and CDR2 as SVGIG (reference sequence). V lost 3 bases to trimming and J lost 2 bases; unmatched junction nucleotides: 6. CDR3 in DNA: TGTGCCTGGAGGAACAGGGGCTTTAACACTGAAGCTTTCTTT. Translation: CAWRNRGFNTEAFF.

Only a few counts were recorded for this clone. This rearrangement joins TRBV7-2 to TRBJ2-5; TRBD2 matches at 10 bases. The CDR3 runs 16 residues. V shed 1 base and J 5 bases; nucleotides not matched to a gene: 7. The germline gives CDR1 SGHTA, CDR2 FQGNSA. CDR3 residues: CASSLGSSGGWETQYF. The DNA for the CDR3 is TGTGCCAGCAGCTTAGGGTCTAGCGGGGGATGGGAGACCCAGTACTTC.

The J gene is TRBJ2-5, the V gene TRBV9; 7 bases match TRBD1. Trimming removed 2 bases from V and 2 bases from J; junction bases left unmatched: 6. The germline CDR1 and CDR2 sequences are SGDLS and YYNGEE. This CDR3 spans 15 amino acids. The CDR3 region has the DNA TGTGCCAGCAGCGTTAACCCGACAGGGCAAGAGACCCAGTACTTC. As protein: CASSVNPTGQETQYF. The full variable domain, rest sourced from reference TRBV9 and TRBJ2-5, is DSGVTQTPKHLITATGQRVTLRCSPRSGDLSVYWYQQSLDQGLQFLIQYYNGEERAKGNILERFSAQQFPDLHSELNLSSLELGDSALYFCASSVNPTGQETQYFGPGTRLLVL.